This record concerns one TCR beta chain sequence. The target of this receptor is not known. One base away there is no much larger clone; base qualities are not given. The junction shows trimming of 1 base on V and 7 bases on J, and the gene matches do not reach 8 bases of it. From its cysteine to its phenylalanine, the CDR3 spans 15 amino acids. The only DNA kept is the CDR3, 45 bases in frame from the first base. Based on the germline V gene (reference sequence), the CDR1 and CDR2 sequences are DFQATT and SNEGSKA. This specimen comes from a study of blood T cells in healthy people across ages (dated by TCRdb to 2014 to 2015). With regard to the full study: In model experiments, roughly one uniquely barcoded TCR beta cDNA molecule per two T cells was captured by template switching. The study measured age-related changes in TCR beta repertoire diversity using deep sequencing normalized with unique cDNA molecular identifiers. Four age groups were formed from the donors: young (average roughly 16 years), middle-aged (around 40), aged (approximately 60) and long-lived (approximately 80). Donors of different ages were randomly distributed across sequencing lanes to avoid experimental bias. Two additional independent replicas of 1 million unique cDNA reads from the same blood draw were analyzed for two donors (one aged 18 to 29 and one aged 80 or older). What the study reported, not specific to this receptor: Observed TCR beta diversity per million T cells fell roughly linearly with age, and a significant reduction was already apparent by age approximately 41. Estimates of total diversity from one million sequenced T cells were regarded as lower bounds and underestimates. A strong correlation was found between observed TCR beta diversity and the percentage of naive T cells measured by flow cytometry. Because profiling used bulk unsorted PBMCs, naive and antigen-experienced compartments could not be compared conclusively. Compared with the aged group, more naive CD4+ T cells, fewer expanded clones and increased TCR diversity were shown by the long-lived group, suggesting age selection. Because donor CMV infection status was unknown, age-related changes in expanded clonotypes were potentially confounded.

Donors were under 40 systemically healthy Caucasian individuals from Russia aged 6 to 90 years. Each donor gave about 9.7 milliliters of peripheral blood, drawn into EDTA-treated Vacutainer tubes. Ficoll-Paque density-gradient centrifugation was used to isolate PBMCs, with at least 6.5 million obtained per sample. Trizol reagent was used to extract total RNA from PBMCs, with at least 5 micrograms per sample. For every donor, flow cytometry on a PBMC aliquot measured the percentage of naive CD45RAhigh/CD27high T cells. The method was 5' RACE. Sequencer: Illumina HiSeq 2500. A second roughly 6 to 11 cycle PCR used a sample-barcoded 5' primer and a J-beta primer mix. A unique molecular identifier was introduced onto each TCR beta cDNA molecule by a template-switch 5' adaptor carrying 12 random nucleotides. Each sample yielded at least 2.5 million CDR3-containing paired-end reads. The Mint cDNA synthesis kit, primed by a TRBC-specific oligonucleotide, was used to synthesize first-strand cDNA from all RNA. All cDNA was treated with uracil-DNA glycosylase and then went through a first 18-cycle PCR with the universal primers M1SS and BC2_uni_R. For the original study's pipeline: For normalization, 1 million high-quality reads, each with a distinct molecular identifier, were randomly selected from each sample. Instead of being binned into consensus sequences, reads that shared molecular identifiers were thrown out. MiTCR, run with a Q25 quality threshold and the strictest error-elimination algorithm, handled CDR3 identification, clonotype clustering and error correction. A nonparametric unseen species model using Euler transformation provided a lower-bound estimate of total TCR beta diversity. The raw public data were reprocessed by TCRdb itself: fastp quality trimming at Q25, MiXCR clonotype calling, in-frame beta chains only. Every distinct CDR3 protein forms one entry, paired with its most common genes and DNA. These V and J calls rely on TCRdb rather than the paper's analysis. Within this sample are about 640,000 distinct CDR3 sequences, with roughly 41% of them counted one time only. The ten largest clones take up approximately 29% of the sample.

Recombination connected TRBV20-1 to TRBJ2-1; 9 bases in the junction line up with TRBD2. The material sequenced was blood. This TCR was recovered from an elderly man in good health. The DNA reads as follows: TGCAGTGCTAGAGGTCCAAGCGGGAGGCATAATGAGCAGTTCTTC. Its translation is CSARGPSGRHNEQFF.